This T cell receptor (beta chain) is drawn from a study of human T cells and chemical hapten exposure. Study observations and caveats: Once DPC sensitization occurred, TCRs above 1 in 1000 frequency showed no change. Counts of TCRs expanded at PT1 correlated positively with patch test score.

During construction of the library, unique molecular identifiers were attached to individual cDNA molecules for quantitative, reproducible TCR counting. TCRdb itself ran the RACE reads through MiXCR, one entry per CDR3 protein. The repertoire consists of roughly 56,000 distinct CDR3 sequences, with 8.5% to 10% occurring once and the leading ten covering roughly a tenth. This clonotype was counted between two and nine times. Its specificity is unknown. CDR1 is SGHTA and CDR2 is FQGNSA in the germline V gene. With 3 bases clipped from V and 3 bases from J, the junction kept 3 bases outside the gene matches. This CDR3 comprises 14 residues. Regarding time point: pre-sensitization, week 0. Treatment here: therapeutic diphenylcyclopropenone sensitization with weekly scalp DPC. Total RNA extraction was carried out from unfractionated whole blood.

The chain employs TRBV7-2 and TRBJ1-2; TRBD1 aligns across 8 bases. This TCR derives from a woman in her 30s with alopecia areata. Some clones in this sample may be carry-over from other donors' samples. This specimen consisted of whole blood, obtained in connection with sensitization to the hapten diphenylcyclopropenone (DPC). CDR3 sequence: CASSFPGGDYGYTF. CDR3 nucleotide sequence: TGTGCCAGCAGCTTTCCAGGGGGCGACTATGGCTACACCTTC. The whole variable domain, filled in from reference TRBV7-2 and TRBJ1-2, reads GAGVSQSPSNKVTEKGKDVELRCDPISGHTALYWYRQSLGQGLEFLIYFQGNSAPDKSGLPSDRFSAERTGGSVSTLTIQRTQQEDSAVYLCASSFPGGDYGYTFGSGTRLTVV.